This TCR beta chain was recovered during a study of cytomegalovirus exposure and HLA in healthy donors. 60 Vbeta and 13 Jbeta primers were used in PCR. Assay: immunoSEQ multiplex PCR; the TCRdb copy retains only in-frame clones and omits some. Counted here are about 190,000 clones, over 70% occurring once; the ten biggest clones make up approximately 3.1%. Nominally healthy donors were sampled, though unrecorded immune exposures were likely. CDR3 length: 15 amino acids. Per germline, CDR1 MDHEN and CDR2 SYDVKM. The J segment lost 7 bases and the V segment lost 4 bases, leaving 10 bases of the junction unmatched.

V is TRBV28 and J is TRBJ2-5; TRBD1 aligns across 9 bases. This clonotype was obtained from a woman aged 25 to 39 in good health and CMV-seropositive. Source material: PBMCs. DNA for the CDR3: TGTGCCAGCAGTTCCCCCGGGACAGGGATTCCGACCCAGTACTTC. This translates into CASSSPGTGIPTQYF. The entire variable domain, with the rest obtained from reference TRBV28 and TRBJ2-5, is as follows: DVKVTQSSRYLVKRTGEKVFLECVQDMDHENMFWYRQDPGLGLRLIYFSYDVKMKEKGDIPEGYSVSREKKERFSLILESASTNQTSMYLCASSSPGTGIPTQYFGPGTRLLVL.